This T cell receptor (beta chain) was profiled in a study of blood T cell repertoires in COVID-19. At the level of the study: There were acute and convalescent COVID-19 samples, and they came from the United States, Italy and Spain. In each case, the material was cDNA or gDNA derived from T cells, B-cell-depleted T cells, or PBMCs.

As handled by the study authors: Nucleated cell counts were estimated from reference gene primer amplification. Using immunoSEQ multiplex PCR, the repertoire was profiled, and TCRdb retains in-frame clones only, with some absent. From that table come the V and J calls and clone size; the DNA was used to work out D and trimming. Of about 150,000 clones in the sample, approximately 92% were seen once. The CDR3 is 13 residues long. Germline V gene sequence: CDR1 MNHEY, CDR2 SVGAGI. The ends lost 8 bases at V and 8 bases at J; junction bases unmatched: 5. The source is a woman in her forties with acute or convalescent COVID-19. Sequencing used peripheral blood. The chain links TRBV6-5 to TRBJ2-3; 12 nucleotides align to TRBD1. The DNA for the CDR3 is TGTGCCAGCGAGGGGGACAGGGGGCTTACGCAGTATTTT. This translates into CASEGDRGLTQYF.